The 12 T cell receptor beta chains in this list originate from one sample, sequenced in a study of T-cell memory formation after mild COVID-19. TCRdb re-called the 5' RACE reads through MiXCR, storing one row per CDR3 protein. Among approximately 150,000 distinct CDR3 sequences, about 19% were seen once, and the ten largest hold around 2.4%. Sequencing used PBMCs or a T cell subset sorted from them (not recorded which). The receptors shown here come from an adult woman who had mild COVID-19 (a few samples of this study predate the infection). Cell type and time point are not known.

This chain joins TRBV15 and TRBJ2-5; D remains ambiguous. The CDR3 extends over 13 amino acids. Trimming left V 3 bases short and J 3 bases short, with 8 bases between. Per the germline V gene, CDR1 is LNHNV and CDR2 is YYDKDF (reference sequence). The CDR3 DNA reads as TGTGCCACCAGCAGTGGCGACGAAGAGACCCAGTACTTC. It is translated as CATSSGDEETQYF.

This clonotype has a handful of counts. The V call is TRBV5-1, the J call TRBJ2-7; TRBD1 or TRBD2 may be the D gene (5 bases each). The CDR3 consists of 14 residues. V was cut by 10 bases and J by 1 base, with 18 bases left in between. The germline gives CDR1 SGHRS, CDR2 YFSETQ. The CDR3 reads CASTRGDESYEQYF. CDR3 DNA: TGCGCCTCCACCCGGGGCGACGAATCCTACGAGCAGTACTTC.

The chain links TRBV7-3 to TRBJ2-3; D may be TRBD2 (7 bases). Germline CDR1 and CDR2: SGHTA and FQGTGA. CDR3 length: 18 amino acids. V was pared by 5 bases and J by 7 bases, with 28 bases between. The CDR3 region is CASSPLGGGPLSVYTQYF. CDR3 DNA: TGTGCCAGCAGCCCTCTGGGGGGGGGCCCGCTGTCTGTGTATACGCAGTATTTT.

This clonotype was picked up a small number of times. This chain connects TRBV6-2 or TRBV6-3 to TRBJ2-7; D unresolved. Trimming took 5 bases from V and 2 from J, leaving 22 bases between them. CDR3 length: 17 amino acids. Germline CDR1 reads MNHEY; CDR2 reads SVGEGT. In DNA, the CDR3 is TGTGCCAGCAGTCCCAAGCCACAACTGCTGGTTCCCTACGAGCAGTACTTC. Translation: CASSPKPQLLVPYEQYF.

The chain uses TRBV29-1 and TRBJ2-3, with D perhaps TRBD1 or TRBD2 (5 bases each). The CDR3 runs 13 residues. Germline-derived CDR1 and CDR2 are SQVTM and ANQGSEA. Trimming cost V 5 bases and J 2 bases, with 11 bases left between them. Here the CDR3 DNA reads TGCAGCGTTCAGAGGGGAGACACAGATACGCAGTATTTT. Translation gives CSVQRGDTDTQYF.

The genes are TRBV5-4 and TRBJ2-7, with 8 bases lining up with TRBD1. The CDR3 loop spans 13 amino acids. J gave up 11 bases and V 2 bases, and 9 bases lay outside the gene matches. Looked up from germline, CDR1 is SGHNT and CDR2 is YYREEE (reference sequence). As DNA, the CDR3 is TGTGCCAGCAGCTTCATGACAGGGGAGTTGGAGTACTTC. It codes for CASSFMTGELEYF. Using reference TRBV5-4 and TRBJ2-7 for the parts outside the CDR3, the full variable domain is ETGVTQSPTHLIKTRGQQVTLRCSSQSGHNTVSWYQQALGQGPQFIFQYYREEENGRGNFPPRFSGLQFPNYSSELNVNALELDDSALYLCASSFMTGELEYFGPGTRLTVT.

The V call is TRBV5-1, the J call TRBJ1-1, with 8 bases that match TRBD1. The V segment lost 0 bases and the J segment 8 bases; nucleotides outside the gene matches: 9. Germline V gene sequence: CDR1 SGHRS, CDR2 YFSETQ. The CDR3 is 15 amino acids. CDR3 protein: CASSLAAGGEYEAFF. The DNA for the CDR3 is TGCGCCAGCAGCTTGGCTGCAGGGGGCGAATACGAAGCTTTCTTT.

The chain carries TRBV7-2 and TRBJ1-1, with D perhaps matching TRBD1 (5 bases). Trimming took 6 bases from V and 6 from J, leaving 11 bases between them. This CDR3 has 12 amino acids. The germline V gene has CDR1 SGHTA and CDR2 FQGNSA. CDR3 region: CASSPRDSEAFF. For the CDR3, the DNA is TGTGCCAGCAGTCCCAGGGACTCTGAAGCTTTCTTT.

The chain has TRBV29-1 and TRBJ1-3; D is unclear. Per the germline V gene, CDR1 is SQVTM and CDR2 is ANQGSEA. This CDR3 has 14 amino acids. V was pared by 4 bases and J by 8 bases, with 18 bases between. The CDR3 protein is CSVGHLAPRDTIYF. The CDR3 region has the DNA TGCAGCGTTGGTCACCTAGCGCCGAGGGACACCATATATTTT.

The V gene is TRBV24-1, the J gene TRBJ1-1; no clear D. Germline V gene sequence: CDR1 KGHDR, CDR2 SFDVKD. The CDR3 loop spans 14 amino acids. V was cut by 9 bases and J by 4 bases, with 17 bases left in between. In DNA, the CDR3 is TGTGCCACCCGTGCCCGCGGAGGGTTCACTGAAGCTTTCTTT. The encoded protein is CATRARGGFTEAFF.

The chain uses TRBV20-1 and TRBJ2-5, with D perhaps being TRBD1 or TRBD2 (5 bases each). This CDR3 has 15 residues. Germline V CDR1 and CDR2: DFQATT, SNEGSKA (reference sequence). The V end lost 2 bases, the J end lost 6 bases, and 19 bases lay between the germline ends. The CDR3 DNA sequence: TGCAGTGCTAGAAAGGGACCTGGACTCCTCCAGACCCAGTACTTC. As protein: CSARKGPGLLQTQYF.

The table lists this clonotype with a few counts. The chain carries TRBV7-9 and TRBJ2-2; TRBD2 aligns across 14 bases. Germline CDR1 SEHNR, CDR2 FQNEAQ (reference sequence). This CDR3 has 20 residues. The V gene end was trimmed by 5 bases and the J gene end by 4 bases; junction bases not matched to a gene: 15. The chain's CDR3 is CASSHPATSGGAFGTGELFF. DNA of the CDR3: TGTGCCAGCAGCCACCCGGCGACTAGCGGGGGGGCCTTCGGCACCGGGGAGCTGTTTTTT.